This T cell receptor beta chain was sequenced in a study of PD-1 blockade in classical Hodgkin lymphoma. This CDR3 is 14 amino acids long. Germline V gene data show CDR1 as SGHAT and CDR2 as FQNNGV. Trimming cost V 0 bases and J 7 bases, with 7 bases left between them. Only in-frame clones appear in the TCRdb table, and some are missing; sequencing was by immunoSEQ multiplex PCR. Of some 93,000 clones listed, approximately 92% were seen once; the top ten hold approximately 12%. Relapses following autologous stem cell transplantation were seen in all patients, with brentuximab vedotin exposure varying.

This clonotype was sampled from a human donor with classical Hodgkin lymphoma. Sequencing used peripheral blood mononuclear cells (PBMCs), obtained before the second cycle of nivolumab. V usage is TRBV11-2 and J usage is TRBJ1-6, with D maybe TRBD1 (5 bases). The CDR3 nucleotides read TGTGCCAGCAGCTTAGAAGGGGAGAATTCACCCCTCCACTTT. Residues: CASSLEGENSPLHF. Combining the CDR3 with reference TRBV11-2 and TRBJ1-6 gives the whole variable domain EAGVAQSPRYKIIEKRQSVAFWCNPISGHATLYWYQQILGQGPKLLIQFQNNGVVDDSQLPKDRFSAERLKGVDSTLKIQPAKLEDSAVYLCASSLEGENSPLHFGNGTRLTVT.